A selection of T cell receptor beta chains follows, all from one sample in a study of blood T cell repertoires in COVID-19. Repertoires were generated with immunoSEQ multiplex PCR, while TCRdb's copy carries only in-frame clones and drops some. The sample has about 200,000 clones, about 78% seen once. Sequencing was carried out using peripheral blood. These receptors were obtained from a woman between 65 and 79 years old with acute or convalescent COVID-19. Both conserved end residues are part of each CDR3. Fields, in order: CDR3 protein, CDR3 DNA, J gene, D gene, V gene, clone size. A D gene is named only where the DNA matches it firmly. The size entry is marked missing in some rows and otherwise reads once, few, many or a size class.

cdr3_aa: CASTPVDRSEKLFF
cdr3_nt: TGTGCCAGCACTCCCGTCGACAGATCCGAAAAACTGTTTTTT
j_call: TRBJ1-4
d_call: .
v_call: TRBV28
clone_size: once

cdr3_aa: CASSATGATDTQYF
cdr3_nt: TGTGCCAGCAGCGCGACAGGGGCGACAGATACGCAGTATTTT
j_call: TRBJ2-3
d_call: TRBD1
v_call: TRBV6-5
clone_size: .

cdr3_aa: CASRRGEGRWGYTF
cdr3_nt: TGTGCCAGCAGACGCGGAGAGGGGAGGTGGGGCTACACCTTC
j_call: TRBJ1-2
d_call: .
v_call: TRBV27
clone_size: .

cdr3_aa: CASRWGQGATGANVLTF
cdr3_nt: TGTGCCAGCAGGTGGGGTCAAGGGGCTACTGGGGCCAACGTCCTGACTTTC
j_call: TRBJ2-6
d_call: .
v_call: TRBV9
clone_size: .

cdr3_aa: CASMGTGPFGYGYTF
cdr3_nt: TGTGCCAGCATGGGGACAGGGCCCTTTGGTTATGGCTACACCTTC
j_call: TRBJ1-2
d_call: TRBD1
v_call: TRBV28
clone_size: many

cdr3_aa: CASSVALAGVGEQFF
cdr3_nt: TGTGCCAGCAGCGTAGCGCTAGCGGGAGTAGGGGAGCAGTTCTTC
j_call: TRBJ2-1
d_call: TRBD2
v_call: TRBV9
clone_size: .

cdr3_aa: CASSQGTVGETQYF
cdr3_nt: TGTGCCAGCAGCCAAGGGACAGTGGGGGAGACCCAGTACTTC
j_call: TRBJ2-5
d_call: .
v_call: TRBV3-1/TRBV3-2
clone_size: once

cdr3_aa: CASSEGLAEGETQYF
cdr3_nt: TGTGCCAGCAGCGAAGGACTAGCAGAGGGAGAGACCCAGTACTTC
j_call: TRBJ2-5
d_call: TRBD2
v_call: TRBV7-2
clone_size: .

cdr3_aa: CASSFQGATDTQYF
cdr3_nt: TGTGCCAGCAGCTTTCAGGGGGCAACAGATACGCAGTATTTT
j_call: TRBJ2-3
d_call: TRBD1
v_call: TRBV5-4
clone_size: .

cdr3_aa: CASSSSTGGSLETQYF
cdr3_nt: TGTGCCAGCAGCTCATCGACAGGGGGGTCGCTGGAAACGCAGTATTTT
j_call: TRBJ2-3
d_call: TRBD1
v_call: TRBV11-3
clone_size: .

cdr3_aa: CASSLGLARETQYF
cdr3_nt: TGCGCCAGCAGCTTGGGGTTAGCGAGGGAGACCCAGTACTTC
j_call: TRBJ2-5
d_call: .
v_call: TRBV5-1
clone_size: .

cdr3_aa: CASSYSLGRNTEAFF
cdr3_nt: TGTGCCAGCAGTTACTCGCTGGGGAGGAACACTGAAGCTTTCTTT
j_call: TRBJ1-1
d_call: .
v_call: TRBV6-5
clone_size: .

cdr3_aa: CSVQRTAQIEAFF
cdr3_nt: TGCAGCGTCCAGAGGACAGCCCAGATTGAAGCTTTCTTT
j_call: TRBJ1-1
d_call: .
v_call: TRBV29-1
clone_size: .

cdr3_aa: CASSPAGLGGEKLFF
cdr3_nt: TGTGCCAGCAGCCCGGCAGGGCTCGGCGGCGAAAAACTGTTTTTT
j_call: TRBJ1-4
d_call: .
v_call: TRBV25-1
clone_size: few

cdr3_aa: CAAAQGNNYGYTF
cdr3_nt: TGTGCCGCGGCACAGGGGAATAACTATGGCTACACCTTC
j_call: TRBJ1-2
d_call: TRBD1
v_call: TRBV6-6
clone_size: .

cdr3_aa: CASSPPGTGGNEQYF
cdr3_nt: TGTGCCAGCAGCCCCCCCGGGACAGGGGGGAACGAGCAGTACTTC
j_call: TRBJ2-7
d_call: TRBD1
v_call: TRBV3-1/TRBV3-2
clone_size: .

cdr3_aa: CSVESSVPTDTQYF
cdr3_nt: TGCAGCGTTGAGTCTAGCGTACCCACAGATACGCAGTATTTT
j_call: TRBJ2-3
d_call: .
v_call: TRBV29-1
clone_size: .

cdr3_aa: CASTPTGDYEQYF
cdr3_nt: TGTGCCAGCACCCCGACAGGAGACTACGAGCAGTACTTC
j_call: TRBJ2-7
d_call: .
v_call: TRBV6-1
clone_size: .

cdr3_aa: CASSLSSGANVLTF
cdr3_nt: TGTGCCAGCAGCCTCTCCTCTGGGGCCAACGTCCTGACTTTC
j_call: TRBJ2-6
d_call: .
v_call: TRBV7-9
clone_size: .

cdr3_aa: CSVYGTTYEQYF
cdr3_nt: TGCAGCGTGTACGGGACTACCTACGAGCAGTACTTC
j_call: TRBJ2-7
d_call: TRBD2
v_call: TRBV29-1
clone_size: many

cdr3_aa: CATRNRGSGELFF
cdr3_nt: TGTGCCACCAGGAACAGGGGGAGCGGGGAGCTGTTTTTT
j_call: TRBJ2-2
d_call: TRBD1
v_call: TRBV24-1
clone_size: .

cdr3_aa: CAWSVLGGGYEQYF
cdr3_nt: TGTGCCTGGAGTGTATTAGGGGGCGGTTACGAGCAGTACTTC
j_call: TRBJ2-7
d_call: TRBD1
v_call: TRBV30
clone_size: .

cdr3_aa: CASSPTGGLNIQYF
cdr3_nt: TGTGCCAGCAGCCCTACAGGGGGCTTGAACATTCAGTACTTC
j_call: TRBJ2-4
d_call: TRBD1
v_call: TRBV7-9
clone_size: .

cdr3_aa: CASSLNRDRGIQYF
cdr3_nt: TGTGCCAGCAGTTTAAACAGGGATAGGGGCATTCAGTACTTC
j_call: TRBJ2-4
d_call: .
v_call: TRBV28
clone_size: .

cdr3_aa: CASSLRRDTEAFF
cdr3_nt: TGTGCCAGCAGTTTAAGACGGGACACTGAAGCTTTCTTT
j_call: TRBJ1-1
d_call: .
v_call: TRBV12-3/TRBV12-4
clone_size: .

cdr3_aa: CASSRQRTAGDTQYF
cdr3_nt: TGTGCCAGCAGCCGACAGAGAACCGCCGGGGATACGCAGTATTTT
j_call: TRBJ2-3
d_call: .
v_call: TRBV28
clone_size: .

cdr3_aa: CASSSPGGRDTEAFF
cdr3_nt: TGTGCCAGCAGTTCCCCAGGGGGTCGCGACACTGAAGCTTTCTTT
j_call: TRBJ1-1
d_call: TRBD1
v_call: TRBV27
clone_size: once

cdr3_aa: CASRPTGTGGRETQYF
cdr3_nt: TGTGCCAGTAGGCCGACCGGGACAGGGGGCAGAGAGACCCAGTACTTC
j_call: TRBJ2-5
d_call: TRBD1
v_call: TRBV19
clone_size: .